Listed below are T cell receptor beta chains from one sample, sequenced in a study of T-cell memory formation after mild COVID-19. From the 5' RACE reads, TCRdb called clonotypes with MiXCR, one entry per CDR3 protein. The sample records 550,000 to 600,000 distinct CDR3 sequences, 15% to 20% being singletons. Sequencing used PBMCs or a T cell subset sorted from them (not recorded which). These receptors all come from an adult woman who had mild COVID-19 (a few samples of this study predate the infection). Cell type and time point are not known. Each CDR3 is given without its conserved first and last residue.

v_call,cdr3_aa
TRBV29-1,SVEGGSRITSTDTQY
TRBV7-6,ASSLVGFHNSPLH
TRBV4-1,ASSQLEGLPEVLF
TRBV11-2,ASSSWSSGTGVYEQY
TRBV12-3/TRBV12-4,ASSLTADEAF
TRBV19,ASSLPPRGPGNEQF
TRBV4-1,ASSQARPGQEYEAF
TRBV30,AWSVGTSGIKNEQF
TRBV3-1,ASSPGFVLASTGTDTQY
TRBV10-3,AISQGDQETQY
TRBV11-2,ASSKGLAGGSSTDTQY
TRBV24-1,ATSDHTRREETQY
TRBV5-1,ASSFLVPGELF
TRBV18,ASSPSAPYEQY
TRBV20-1,SARAASGVGHNEQF
TRBV6-5,ASSYYRWDTEAF
TRBV11-2,ASSLRPANSYEQY
TRBV5-1,ASSAGHATVFSGNTIY
TRBV27,ASSLESSGGYT
TRBV20-1,SATKSGSVSQETQY
TRBV12-3/TRBV12-4,ASSRDQASEQY
TRBV2,ASSYDTGPYGYT
TRBV24-1,ATSDSSGRAGDEQY
TRBV6-5,ASSSTGLTEAF
TRBV7-2,ASSLGRGLYIGELF
TRBV7-9,ASNSLGGSYNSPLH
TRBV12-3/TRBV12-4,ASSPRTSGSRNEQF
TRBV7-9,ASNPAGEQF
TRBV12-3/TRBV12-4,ASSRQGAGGYT
TRBV24-1,ATSDPGTSGKTQY
TRBV19,ASSGTSKNTGELF
TRBV4-1,ASSQDSQGGYPEAF
TRBV6-2/TRBV6-3,ASSDRTYSPLH
TRBV4-1,ASSQESWGIGTQY
TRBV2,ASRLDSHSNQPQH
TRBV30,AWSGPQGGAGELF
TRBV5-1,ASRSGTGSETQY
TRBV27,ASSLSRLAGESQETQY
TRBV7-3,ASSYEGGGYT
TRBV10-2,ASSETASEQF
TRBV7-9,ASSSLRTASDEQY
TRBV5-1,ASSLVMDNEQF
TRBV29-1,SGLGTSGFYNEQF
TRBV2,ASSHRRGGNLNEQF
TRBV20-1,SSAGYT
TRBV7-9,ASSSGVGVLTEAF
TRBV7-2,ASSLAEGGSRAF
TRBV6-2/TRBV6-3,ASRTYRDGNTEAF
TRBV30,AWSARTGDTEAF
TRBV20-1,SARTGGAETQY
TRBV18,ASSPQGSGNTIY
TRBV5-1,ASTLGGRETQY
TRBV20-1,SARTYDLEQY
TRBV12-3/TRBV12-4,ASSLMPLGGGGTDTQY
TRBV25-1,ASKGYRAF
TRBV14,ASSSNSVAKNIQY
TRBV5-1,ASSLDPNSGNTIY